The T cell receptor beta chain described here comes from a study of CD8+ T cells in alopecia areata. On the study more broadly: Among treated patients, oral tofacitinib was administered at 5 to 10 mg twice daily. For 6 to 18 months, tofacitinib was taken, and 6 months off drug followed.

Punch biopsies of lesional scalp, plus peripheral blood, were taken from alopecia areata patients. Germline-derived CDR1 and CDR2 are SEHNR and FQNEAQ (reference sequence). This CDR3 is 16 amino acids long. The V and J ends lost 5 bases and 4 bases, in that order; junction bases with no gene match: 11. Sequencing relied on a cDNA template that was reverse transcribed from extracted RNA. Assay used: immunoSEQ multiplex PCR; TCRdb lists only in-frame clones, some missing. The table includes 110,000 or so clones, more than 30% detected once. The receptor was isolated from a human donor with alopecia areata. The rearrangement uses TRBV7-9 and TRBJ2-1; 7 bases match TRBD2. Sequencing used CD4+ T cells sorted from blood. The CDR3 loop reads CASSPPGRERYNEQFF. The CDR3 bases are TGTGCCAGCAGCCCACCCGGGCGGGAGAGGTACAATGAGCAGTTCTTC.